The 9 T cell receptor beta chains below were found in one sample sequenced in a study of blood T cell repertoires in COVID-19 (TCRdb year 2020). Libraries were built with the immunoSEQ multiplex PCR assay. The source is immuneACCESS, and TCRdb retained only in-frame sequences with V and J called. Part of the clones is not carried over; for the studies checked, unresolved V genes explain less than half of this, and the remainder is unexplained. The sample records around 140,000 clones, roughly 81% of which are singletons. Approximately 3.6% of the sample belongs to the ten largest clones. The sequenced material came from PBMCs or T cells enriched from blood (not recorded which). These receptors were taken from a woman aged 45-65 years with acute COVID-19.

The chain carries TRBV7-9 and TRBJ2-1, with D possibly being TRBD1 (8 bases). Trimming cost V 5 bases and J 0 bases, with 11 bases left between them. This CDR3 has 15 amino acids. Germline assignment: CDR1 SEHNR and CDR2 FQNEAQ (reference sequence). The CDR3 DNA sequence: TGTGCCAGCAGCACAGGGGGGGGCTCCTACAATGAGCAGTTCTTC. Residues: CASSTGGGSYNEQFF.

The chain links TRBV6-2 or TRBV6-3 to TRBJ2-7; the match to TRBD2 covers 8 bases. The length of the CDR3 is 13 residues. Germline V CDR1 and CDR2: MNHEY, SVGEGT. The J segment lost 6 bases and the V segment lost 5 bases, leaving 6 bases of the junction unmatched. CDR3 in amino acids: CASSLLSGTEQYF. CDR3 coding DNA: TGTGCCAGCAGTCTCCTTAGCGGGACCGAGCAGTACTTC.

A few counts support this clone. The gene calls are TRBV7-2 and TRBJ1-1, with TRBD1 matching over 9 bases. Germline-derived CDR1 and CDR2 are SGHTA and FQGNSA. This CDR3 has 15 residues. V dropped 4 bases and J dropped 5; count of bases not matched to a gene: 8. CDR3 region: CASSSRQGGLTEAFF. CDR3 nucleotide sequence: TGTGCCAGCAGCTCGAGACAGGGGGGGCTAACTGAAGCTTTCTTT.

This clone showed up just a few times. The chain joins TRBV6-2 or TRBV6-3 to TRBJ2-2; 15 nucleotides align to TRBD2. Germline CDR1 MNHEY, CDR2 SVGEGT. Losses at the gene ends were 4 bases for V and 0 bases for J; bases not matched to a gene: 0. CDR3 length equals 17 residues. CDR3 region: CASSWTSGRANTGELFF. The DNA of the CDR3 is TGTGCCAGCAGTTGGACTAGCGGGAGGGCGAACACCGGGGAGCTGTTTTTT.

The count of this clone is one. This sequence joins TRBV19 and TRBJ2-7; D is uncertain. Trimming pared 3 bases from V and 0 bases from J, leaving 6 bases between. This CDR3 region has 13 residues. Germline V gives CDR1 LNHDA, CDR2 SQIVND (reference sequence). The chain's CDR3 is CASSIVGSYEQYF. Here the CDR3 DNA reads TGTGCCAGTAGTATTGTCGGCTCCTACGAGCAGTACTTC.

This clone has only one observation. The CDR3 spells CASSIVLAGNQPQHF. CDR3 in DNA: TGTGCCAGTAGTATAGTCCTAGCAGGCAATCAGCCCCAGCATTTT. The genes are TRBV19 and TRBJ1-5, with D hard to call. There are 15 residues in the CDR3. Trimming removed 1 base from V and 2 bases from J, with 9 bases in between. Germline V gene data show CDR1 as LNHDA and CDR2 as SQIVND (reference sequence).

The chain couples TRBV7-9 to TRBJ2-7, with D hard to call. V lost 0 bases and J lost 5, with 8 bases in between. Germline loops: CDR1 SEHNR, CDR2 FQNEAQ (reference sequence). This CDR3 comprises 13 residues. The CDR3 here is CASSLALPNEQYF. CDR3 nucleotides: TGTGCCAGCAGCTTAGCGCTACCGAACGAGCAGTACTTC.

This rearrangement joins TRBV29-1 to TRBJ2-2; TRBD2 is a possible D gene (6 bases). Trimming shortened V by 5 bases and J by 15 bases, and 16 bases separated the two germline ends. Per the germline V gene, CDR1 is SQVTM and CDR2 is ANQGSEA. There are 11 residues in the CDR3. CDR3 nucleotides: TGCAGCGTTTTCAGGGATGGCGGGGTGTTTTTT. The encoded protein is CSVFRDGGVFF.

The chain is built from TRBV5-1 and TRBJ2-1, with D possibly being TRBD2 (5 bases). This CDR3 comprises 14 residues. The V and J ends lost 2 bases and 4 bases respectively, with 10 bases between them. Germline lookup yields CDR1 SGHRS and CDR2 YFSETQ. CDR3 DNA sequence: TGCGCCAGCAGCTTATCCGGGGATTACAATGAGCAGTTCTTC. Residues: CASSLSGDYNEQFF.